Listed below are T cell receptor beta chains from one sample, sequenced in a study of blood T cell repertoires in COVID-19. Assay used: immunoSEQ multiplex PCR; TCRdb lists only in-frame clones, some missing. The sample has around 350,000 clones; approximately 86% are singletons. Sample: peripheral blood. These receptors were obtained from a human donor in a cohort sampled during active COVID-19. CDR3s include the opening cysteine and the closing phenylalanine or tryptophan. The D gene is left open where the match is weak. Clone sizes are given selectively: once, few, many, or a class where the clone is expanded.

TRBJ2-5,-,18,TRBD2,TRBV19,CASSIVGLAGGLQETQYF,TGTGCCAGTAGTATTGTGGGACTAGCGGGAGGCCTCCAAGAGACCCAGTACTTC
TRBJ1-1,-,15,TRBD1,TRBV6-6,CASRPTGGRDTEAFF,TGTGCCAGCAGACCGACAGGGGGCAGGGACACTGAAGCTTTCTTT
TRBJ1-4,-,18,TRBD1,TRBV5-1,CASSLTRTGGSSNEKLFF,TGCGCCAGCAGCTTGACTCGGACAGGGGGCAGTAGTAATGAAAAACTGTTTTTT
TRBJ2-7,-,17,TRBD1,TRBV5-3,CARSLGRLRTGASEQYF,TGTGCCAGAAGCCTTGGCCGGTTAAGGACAGGGGCGAGCGAGCAGTACTTC
TRBJ2-3,-,13,-,TRBV3-1/TRBV3-2,CASSQVRADTQYF,TGTGCCAGCAGCCAGGTGAGGGCAGATACGCAGTATTTT
TRBJ1-1,-,14,-,TRBV4-1,CASSQDRGGTEAFF,TGCGCCAGCAGCCAAGACCGGGGGGGAACTGAAGCTTTCTTT
TRBJ2-3,-,14,TRBD1,TRBV2,CASSRDRATDTQYF,TGTGCCAGCAGCCGGGACAGGGCCACAGATACGCAGTATTTT
TRBJ1-2,-,17,TRBD1,TRBV6-1,CASSAGTGGGYDYGYTF,TGTGCCAGCAGTGCGGGGACAGGCGGAGGCTATGACTATGGCTACACCTTC
TRBJ2-7,-,16,-,TRBV28,CASSLPDSFSSYEQYF,TGTGCCAGCAGTTTACCCGACAGTTTCAGCTCCTACGAGCAGTACTTC
TRBJ2-3,-,12,-,TRBV5-1,CASSLSTDTQYF,TGCGCCAGCAGCCTATCCACAGATACGCAGTATTTT
TRBJ1-2,-,11,TRBD1,TRBV19,CASSEDRTHTF,TGTGCCAGTAGTGAGGACAGGACCCATACCTTC
TRBJ1-5,once,15,-,TRBV30,CAWSLRRLVNQPQHF,TGTGCCTGGAGTCTGCGGAGGTTGGTCAATCAGCCCCAGCATTTT
TRBJ2-2,-,15,-,TRBV18,CASSPQSSGPGELFF,TGTGCCAGCTCACCACAGTCGAGTGGGCCCGGGGAGCTGTTTTTT
TRBJ1-2,-,14,-,TRBV6-1,CASSEAPGEQGYTF,TGTGCCAGCAGTGAAGCGCCAGGGGAGCAAGGCTACACCTTC
TRBJ2-1,once,14,-,TRBV6-6,CASKNLDGGPEQFF,TGTGCCAGCAAAAACTTAGACGGAGGGCCTGAGCAGTTCTTC
TRBJ2-3,-,12,TRBD2,TRBV2,CASSEGGTRLNF,TGTGCCAGCAGTGAAGGTGGGACTAGGCTGAATTTT
TRBJ1-6,-,14,TRBD1,TRBV3-1/TRBV3-2,CASRSGQGNSPLHF,TGTGCCAGCAGGTCGGGACAGGGTAATTCACCCCTCCACTTT
TRBJ2-7,-,14,TRBD1,TRBV6-5,CASKGQGAGDEQYF,TGTGCCAGCAAGGGACAGGGAGCCGGGGACGAGCAGTACTTC
TRBJ2-7,-,15,TRBD2,TRBV28,CASSQTSGTVGEQYF,TGTGCCAGCAGTCAGACTAGCGGGACGGTTGGAGAGCAGTACTTC
TRBJ2-6,-,17,TRBD1,TRBV7-6,CASSLAQGASGANVLTF,TGTGCCAGCAGCTTAGCACAGGGGGCCTCTGGGGCCAACGTCCTGACTTTC